This is a list of T cell receptor beta chains from one sample in a study of blood T cell repertoires in COVID-19. Produced via immunoSEQ multiplex PCR; TCRdb's table is partial and in-frame only. The profile shows roughly 220,000 clones, more than 65% of them singletons. The sample comprised peripheral blood. The source of these receptors is a woman aged 25 to 39 who had recovered from COVID-19. The CDR3 runs from the conserved cysteine through the conserved F or W. The order of the fields is J gene, clone size, D gene, CDR3 length, V gene, CDR3 DNA, CDR3 protein. A D gene is named only where the DNA matches it firmly. The size of a clone is reported for some rows only, either as once, few or many, or as a class for expanded clones.

j_gene: TRBJ2-3
abundance: .
d_gene: TRBD1
len: 15
v_gene: TRBV10-3
CDR3nt: TGTGCCATCAGTGAGGAACAGGGGGCAACAGATACGCAGTATTTT
CDR3aa: CAISEEQGATDTQYF

j_gene: TRBJ2-5
abundance: .
d_gene: .
len: 13
v_gene: TRBV9
CDR3nt: TGTGCCAGCGGAGGGGGCTCGCCGGCGACCCAGTACTTC
CDR3aa: CASGGGSPATQYF

j_gene: TRBJ1-2
abundance: .
d_gene: .
len: 13
v_gene: TRBV28
CDR3nt: TGTGCCAGCAGTCGTAACTCCAACTATGGCTACACCTTC
CDR3aa: CASSRNSNYGYTF

j_gene: TRBJ2-2
abundance: .
d_gene: TRBD2
len: 18
v_gene: TRBV18
CDR3nt: TGTGCCAGCTCAAACCTTGCCTCTGGACTAGGATACACCGGGGAGCTGTTTTTT
CDR3aa: CASSNLASGLGYTGELFF

j_gene: TRBJ1-5
abundance: .
d_gene: .
len: 15
v_gene: TRBV4-1
CDR3nt: TGCGCCAGCAGCCAAGATTCGGCCAGGACTGAGCCCCAGCATTTT
CDR3aa: CASSQDSARTEPQHF

j_gene: TRBJ1-2
abundance: .
d_gene: .
len: 14
v_gene: TRBV28
CDR3nt: TGTGCCAGCAGCCACGGCGGGGCCAACTATGGCTACACCTTC
CDR3aa: CASSHGGANYGYTF

j_gene: TRBJ2-7
abundance: .
d_gene: .
len: 12
v_gene: TRBV6-5
CDR3nt: TGTGCCACCCGCCCGGGGTCTGGGGAGCAGTACTTC
CDR3aa: CATRPGSGEQYF

j_gene: TRBJ2-1
abundance: .
d_gene: TRBD2
len: 13
v_gene: TRBV6-5
CDR3nt: TGTGCCAGCAGTTCGGGAGGCCACAATGAGCAGTTCTTC
CDR3aa: CASSSGGHNEQFF

j_gene: TRBJ2-5
abundance: once
d_gene: TRBD2
len: 16
v_gene: TRBV6-1
CDR3nt: TGTGCCAGCAGTGAAAATAGCGGGAGGGCCCAAGAGACCCAGTACTTC
CDR3aa: CASSENSGRAQETQYF

j_gene: TRBJ2-3
abundance: once
d_gene: .
len: 14
v_gene: TRBV29-1
CDR3nt: TGCAGCGTGGAGGACCCGGCCGGGGCAGATACGCAGTATTTT
CDR3aa: CSVEDPAGADTQYF

j_gene: TRBJ1-2
abundance: once
d_gene: .
len: 14
v_gene: TRBV6-1
CDR3nt: TGTGCCAGCAGTGAAGTCCTGGGCAGCTATGGCTACACCTTC
CDR3aa: CASSEVLGSYGYTF

j_gene: TRBJ2-1
abundance: .
d_gene: TRBD1
len: 13
v_gene: TRBV29-1
CDR3nt: TGCAGCGCGGGGACAGCGATCAACAATGAGCAGTTCTTC
CDR3aa: CSAGTAINNEQFF

j_gene: TRBJ1-1
abundance: .
d_gene: .
len: 13
v_gene: TRBV29-1
CDR3nt: TGCAGCGTCCACCGGGGTCTCAACACTGAAGCTTTCTTT
CDR3aa: CSVHRGLNTEAFF

j_gene: TRBJ1-5
abundance: .
d_gene: .
len: 15
v_gene: TRBV6-5
CDR3nt: TGTGCCAGCAAACGGGCCGCTGGGAGGGAGAGGCCCCAGCATTTT
CDR3aa: CASKRAAGRERPQHF

j_gene: TRBJ2-7
abundance: .
d_gene: .
len: 13
v_gene: TRBV24-1
CDR3nt: TGTGCCACCAGTGCGCCAGGGGCCCACGAGCAGTACTTC
CDR3aa: CATSAPGAHEQYF

j_gene: TRBJ1-3
abundance: .
d_gene: .
len: 15
v_gene: TRBV13
CDR3nt: TGTGCCAGCAGCGCATACCGGGTTTCTGGAAACACCATATATTTT
CDR3aa: CASSAYRVSGNTIYF

j_gene: TRBJ2-1
abundance: .
d_gene: TRBD2
len: 14
v_gene: TRBV19
CDR3nt: TGTGCCAGTACATGGCTAGCGGGTAGCGGTGAGCAGTTCTTC
CDR3aa: CASTWLAGSGEQFF

j_gene: TRBJ2-5
abundance: .
d_gene: TRBD1
len: 14
v_gene: TRBV5-4
CDR3nt: TGTGCCAGCTCCGACAGGGTAAAGTTCGAGACCCAGTACTTC
CDR3aa: CASSDRVKFETQYF

j_gene: TRBJ1-3
abundance: .
d_gene: TRBD1
len: 18
v_gene: TRBV5-6
CDR3nt: TGTGCCAGCAGCTTTGGGACAGCCTTCGACCCCTCTGGAAACACCATATATTTT
CDR3aa: CASSFGTAFDPSGNTIYF

j_gene: TRBJ2-3
abundance: few
d_gene: .
len: 13
v_gene: TRBV13
CDR3nt: TGTGCCAGCAGCCCTCTTAGCACAGATACGCAGTATTTT
CDR3aa: CASSPLSTDTQYF

j_gene: TRBJ2-3
abundance: .
d_gene: .
len: 14
v_gene: TRBV7-9
CDR3nt: TGTGCCAGCAGCTTTGTAGCGATCACAGATACGCAGTATTTT
CDR3aa: CASSFVAITDTQYF

j_gene: TRBJ2-2
abundance: .
d_gene: TRBD2
len: 14
v_gene: TRBV9
CDR3nt: TGTGCCAGCACCGGGACTAGCGCCACCGGGGAGCTGTTTTTT
CDR3aa: CASTGTSATGELFF

j_gene: TRBJ2-7
abundance: .
d_gene: .
len: 15
v_gene: TRBV7-9
CDR3nt: TGTGCCAGCACGCGAGGGGGACCCAACTCCTACGAGCAGTACTTC
CDR3aa: CASTRGGPNSYEQYF

j_gene: TRBJ1-5
abundance: once
d_gene: .
len: 13
v_gene: TRBV2
CDR3nt: TGTGCCAGCAGTGGGCAGGCAAATCAGCCCCAGCATTTT
CDR3aa: CASSGQANQPQHF

j_gene: TRBJ2-3
abundance: .
d_gene: .
len: 15
v_gene: TRBV5-1
CDR3nt: TGCGCCAGCAGCCCTATGACACAGGGCACAGATACGCAGTATTTT
CDR3aa: CASSPMTQGTDTQYF

j_gene: TRBJ2-5
abundance: .
d_gene: .
len: 13
v_gene: TRBV27
CDR3nt: TGTGCCAGCAGTTTGTCCAGGGAAGAGACCCAGTACTTC
CDR3aa: CASSLSREETQYF

j_gene: TRBJ1-2
abundance: .
d_gene: .
len: 12
v_gene: TRBV12-3/TRBV12-4
CDR3nt: TGTGCCAGCAGCCACCCTGGGCGCGGCTACACCTTC
CDR3aa: CASSHPGRGYTF